The text below deals with one TCR beta chain. The target antigen is unknown. TCRdb reanalysed the reads using MiXCR and keeps one entry per CDR3 protein. The sample includes about 740,000 distinct CDR3 sequences, 35% seen only once; the top ten take around 2.8%. This specimen comes from a study of T cell repertoires in cytomegalovirus infection. Study summary: CMV infection plus the matching HLA type was flagged by public TCR beta signatures. Findings and limits, study-wide: Based on cumulative public TCR beta family frequency, carriers of CMV plus the relevant HLA were identified. Clonotypes of TCR beta that were HLA-C-restricted and CMV-specific dominated the ex vivo response.

V lost 0 bases and J 8 bases, leaving 10 bases between the germline ends. Germline loops: CDR1 MDHEN, CDR2 SYDVKM. This CDR3 has 14 amino acids. The receptor was isolated from a human donor in good health (CMV status not recorded). Some clones in this sample may be carry-over from other donors' samples. Sequenced sample: PBMCs. The J gene is TRBJ1-4, the V gene TRBV28; no firm D call. CDR3 amino acids: CASSLWVRGEKLFF. DNA of the CDR3: TGTGCCAGCAGTTTATGGGTTAGAGGCGAAAAACTGTTTTTT.